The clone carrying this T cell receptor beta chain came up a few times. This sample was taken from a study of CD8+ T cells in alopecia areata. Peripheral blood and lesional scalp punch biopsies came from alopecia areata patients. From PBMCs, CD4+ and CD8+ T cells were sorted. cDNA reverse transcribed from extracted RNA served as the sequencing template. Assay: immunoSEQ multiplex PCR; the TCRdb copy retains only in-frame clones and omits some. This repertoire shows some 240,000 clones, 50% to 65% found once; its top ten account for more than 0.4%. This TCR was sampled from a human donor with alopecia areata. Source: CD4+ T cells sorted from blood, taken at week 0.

CDR3 residues: CASSSGRNSYEQYF. Written as DNA, the CDR3 is TGTGCCAGCTCCTCGGGGCGGAACTCCTACGAGCAGTACTTC. The chain couples TRBV2 to TRBJ2-7; the D gene could be TRBD1 or TRBD2 (5 bases each). V was cut by 8 bases and J by 0 bases, with 14 bases left in between. The CDR3 has 14 residues. Looked up from germline, CDR1 is SNHLY and CDR2 is FYNNEI.